This T cell receptor (beta chain) was observed in a study of vaccination and CD4 T cells after COVID-19. At the level of the study: Comprising six males and four females, the convalescent participants counted two Hispanic individuals among them. Median draw time for post-COVID samples was 85 to 120 days post-diagnosis (range 35 to 161).

Oncomine TCR Beta short-read sequencing was applied to DNA from cultured CD4+ T cells. Once CD4+ T cells had been cultured, genomic DNA was extracted from them. TCRdb re-called the PCR reads with MiXCR, one entry per CDR3 protein. The repertoire holds some 9,900 distinct CDR3 sequences, with 30% as singletons. By its share, this clonotype is medium-sized. Its antigen is not known. Treatment given: approximately nine-day PBMC culture with coronavirus spike peptide pools or control peptides (ViraFEST assay). Investigators obtained the unexposed donor's CD4+ T cells before the COVID-19 pandemic (2011-2018). Looked up from germline, CDR1 is SGHVS and CDR2 is FNYEAQ. V lost 5 bases and J lost 9, with 17 bases in between. CDR3 length: 14 residues.

This chain connects TRBV7-6 to TRBJ1-5, with TRBD1 as a possible D gene (6 bases). This clonotype originated in a human donor in good health. Sequenced material: CD4+ T cells from blood, cultured in vitro. The CDR3 bases are TGTGCCAGCAGCCAACAGGGAATGGGTCTGCCCCAGCATTTT. Its protein is CASSQQGMGLPQHF.